The present T cell receptor (beta chain) was sequenced within a study of blood T cell repertoires in COVID-19. As for the study in general: Samples came from the United States, Italy and Spain, spanning acute and convalescent COVID-19. PBMCs, B-cell-depleted T cells, or T cells provided the cDNA or gDNA that made up the material.

In the original analysis: Estimates of nucleated cell counts were drawn from the amplification of reference gene primers. Assay used: immunoSEQ multiplex PCR; TCRdb lists only in-frame clones, some missing. That table furnishes V, J and clone size, whereas the DNA furnished D and trimming. The sample gives about 110,000 clones, over 80% of which show up once; approximately 1.1% is in the top ten. CDR3 size: 17 residues. The germline V gene encodes CDR1 LNHNV and CDR2 YYDKDF (reference sequence). V dropped 4 bases and J dropped 0; count of bases not matched to a gene: 10. The sequenced material came from peripheral blood. This chain uses TRBV15 with TRBJ2-3; 7 bases line up with TRBD1. The sequence derives from a human donor in a cohort sampled during active COVID-19. CDR3 protein: CATSKSSGTVSTDTQYF. DNA of the CDR3: TGTGCCACCAGCAAGAGTTCCGGGACAGTTAGCACAGATACGCAGTATTTT.